Listed here are 13 T cell receptor beta chains from one sample, sequenced in a study of breast tumors, draining lymph nodes, adjacent tissues. In TCRdb, the multiplex PCR reads were re-called with MiXCR into one record per CDR3 protein. Of some 170,000 distinct CDR3 sequences detected, 33% appear once; the ten largest clones hold roughly 3.8%. The lymph nodes were axillary draining lymph nodes from breast cancer patients. The sample was axillary lymph node tissue. These receptor sequences come from a female donor with breast cancer. Some clones in this sample may be carry-over from other donors' samples.

This clonotype appeared many times. This chain uses TRBV6-1 with TRBJ1-3; TRBD1 is a possible D gene (5 bases). The CDR3 consists of 15 residues. Germline V gene lookup returns CDR1 MNHNS and CDR2 SASEGT. Trimming took off 3 bases at V and 1 base at J, with 10 bases between the two ends. In DNA, the CDR3 is TGTGCCAGCAGTGACCAGGGAGTATCTGGAAACACCATATATTTT. Translated, it gives CASSDQGVSGNTIYF.

Many counts were recorded for this clonotype. The chain recombines TRBV12-3 or TRBV12-4 with TRBJ2-3, with D hard to call. This CDR3 is built from 15 residues. V shed 3 bases and J shed 2 bases, with 12 bases lying between them. CDR3 coding DNA: TGTGCCAGCAGTTTTCATGGTGGGGACACAGATACGCAGTATTTT. This codes for CASSFHGGDTDTQYF.

This clonotype has ten or more counts. This sequence joins TRBV14 and TRBJ2-2; D uncertain. The CDR3 sequence is 15 residues long. V was clipped by 0 bases and J by 7 bases, with 12 bases between them. The V gene's germline CDR1 is SGHDN and CDR2 FVKESK. The CDR3 is CASSQDGMRHGELFF. CDR3 in DNA: TGTGCCAGCAGCCAAGATGGAATGAGGCACGGGGAGCTGTTTTTT.

This clonotype was observed many times. The chain uses TRBV7-9 and TRBJ1-1; 7 positions agree with TRBD1. Germline V lookup: CDR1 SEHNR, CDR2 FQNEAQ (reference sequence). The CDR3 sequence is 12 residues long. V shed 1 base, J shed 11 bases, and the junction held 4 bases outside the gene matches. CDR3 nucleotides: TGTGCCAGCAGCTTAGAGGGACAGCGGGCTTTCTTT. The encoded protein is CASSLEGQRAFF.

The V call is TRBV20-1, the J call TRBJ1-5; a weak D match, TRBD1 (6 bases). The germline CDR1 and CDR2 sequences are DFQATT and SNEGSKA (reference sequence). CDR3 size: 15 residues. V was trimmed by 5 bases and J by 1 base, leaving 15 bases between them. The CDR3 region is CSAGGVRGSNQPQHF. Written as DNA, the CDR3 is TGCAGTGCTGGGGGCGTAAGGGGAAGCAATCAGCCCCAGCATTTT.

On this clonotype: One end of the junction is discordant with germline, which a read error may explain. This chain links TRBV20-1 with TRBJ2-2, with D perhaps assigned TRBD1 or TRBD2 (5 bases each). The CDR3 loop spans 14 amino acids. Germline V gives CDR1 DFQATT, CDR2 SNEGSKA (reference sequence). CDR3 loop: CSAYSQWGNTEALF. For the CDR3, the DNA is TGCAGTGCTTACAGTCAATGGGGGAACACTGAAGCTCTCTTT.

This clonotype was found many times. The rearrangement links TRBV10-2 to TRBJ1-6; TRBD1 matches at 7 bases. The CDR3 loop spans 13 amino acids. Germline CDR1 reads WSHSY; CDR2 reads SAAADI. J lost 7 bases, V lost 8 bases, and 5 bases had no gene match. The CDR3 reads CASSDRVNSPLHF. The CDR3 DNA is TGCGCCAGCTCTGACAGGGTCAATTCACCCCTCCACTTT.

The chain is built from TRBV7-9 and TRBJ1-6, with a possible D match to TRBD1 (6 bases). Germline V gene lookup returns CDR1 SEHNR and CDR2 FQNEAQ (reference sequence). Between the trimmed V and J ends, which lost 8 bases and 5 bases, there was a span of 13 bases. The CDR3 runs to 14 residues. CDR3 nucleotide sequence: TGTGCCAGCCGCGAGGGGGAAGATAATTCACCCCTCCACTTT. As protein: CASREGEDNSPLHF.

This clonotype was counted many times. The chain combines TRBV6-6 with TRBJ1-3; D may be TRBD1 (6 bases). The germline V gene encodes CDR1 MNHNY and CDR2 SVGAGI (reference sequence). V was clipped by 6 bases and J by 4 bases, with 13 bases between them. CDR3 length equals 14 residues. The CDR3 here is CASSQGGSGNTIYF. In DNA, the CDR3 is TGTGCCAGCAGCCAAGGGGGAAGCGGAAACACCATATATTTT.

In its sample, this clonotype was seen many times. With a much larger clone just one base away, this may be a read error. The J gene is TRBJ2-5, the V gene TRBV20-1; D may be TRBD1 or TRBD2 (5 bases each). Germline V gives CDR1 DFQATT, CDR2 SNEGSKA (reference sequence). The CDR3 runs to 12 residues. DNA of the CDR3: TGCAGCATACCGGGACCACAAGAGACCCCGTACTTC. Its translation: CSIPGPQETPYF.

V is TRBV10-3 and J is TRBJ2-5, with 8 bases identical to TRBD1. The CDR3 extends over 14 amino acids. The trim removed 4 bases at V and 4 bases at J, leaving 5 bases unmatched. Per the germline V gene, CDR1 is ENHRY and CDR2 is SYGVKD. The CDR3 region is CAISGGTGRETQYF. DNA of the CDR3: TGTGCCATCAGTGGGGGGACAGGTCGAGAGACCCAGTACTTC.

This clonotype was detected ten times or more. DNA of the CDR3: TGTGCCAGCAGCCAGGGACTCTTAGACACCGGGGAGCTGTTTTTT. It is translated as CASSQGLLDTGELFF. The rearrangement links TRBV3-1 to TRBJ2-2; TRBD2 might be the D (6 bases). The CDR3 is 15 amino acids. The germline V and J ends were trimmed by 3 bases and 3 bases, with 11 bases remaining between them. Per the germline V gene, CDR1 is LGHDT and CDR2 is YNNKEL (reference sequence). Together with reference TRBV3-1 and TRBJ2-2, the CDR3 gives the full variable domain: DTAVSQTPKYLVTQMGNDKSIKCEQNLGHDTMYWYKQDSKKFLKIMFSYNNKELIINETVPNRFSPKSPDKAHLNLHINSLELGDSAVYFCASSQGLLDTGELFFGEGSRLTVL.

This clonotype came up many times. This chain links TRBV5-1 with TRBJ2-1; 9 bases fit TRBD1. This CDR3 has 12 residues. Germline assignment: CDR1 SGHRS and CDR2 YFSETQ. V was pared by 5 bases and J by 7 bases, with 1 base of the junction left unmatched. CDR3 amino acids: CASRQGANEQFF. The DNA for the CDR3 is TGCGCCAGCAGACAGGGGGCGAATGAGCAGTTCTTC.